This T cell receptor beta chain was retrieved from a study of regulatory T cells in long-lasting Graves disease. Trimming removed 5 bases at V and 6 bases at J, with 17 bases between. The germline V gene encodes CDR1 SGHKS and CDR2 YYEKEE (reference sequence). The CDR3 spans 14 residues. The sample holds a few counts of this clonotype. The antigen is not known. This sample's time point: persistent/refractory GD, antithyroid drugs over 5 years with positive TRAb. Extracted PBMC RNA gave rise to the TCR library. The authors drew about 9 milliliters of peripheral blood into EDTA tubes. Study-wide points: Repertoires from persistent disease leaned toward TRBV28, TRBJ1-2 and TRBJ2-5.

Relying on iRepertoire HTBI primers and Arm-PCR of CDR3 regions, the team built TCR beta libraries. TCRdb re-called the multiplex PCR reads with MiXCR, one entry per CDR3 protein. The data hold about 340,000 distinct CDR3 sequences, with about 18% observed a single time. This specimen consisted of peripheral blood mononuclear cells (PBMCs), obtained when the disease was refractory, from a patient treated with antithyroid drugs. The TCR comes from a female donor with Graves disease. The rearrangement links TRBV5-5 to TRBJ1-1; D gene unclear. The CDR3 protein is CASRSTGGVAEAFF. The CDR3 DNA sequence: TGTGCCAGCAGATCTACGGGCGGGGTGGCTGAAGCTTTCTTT.